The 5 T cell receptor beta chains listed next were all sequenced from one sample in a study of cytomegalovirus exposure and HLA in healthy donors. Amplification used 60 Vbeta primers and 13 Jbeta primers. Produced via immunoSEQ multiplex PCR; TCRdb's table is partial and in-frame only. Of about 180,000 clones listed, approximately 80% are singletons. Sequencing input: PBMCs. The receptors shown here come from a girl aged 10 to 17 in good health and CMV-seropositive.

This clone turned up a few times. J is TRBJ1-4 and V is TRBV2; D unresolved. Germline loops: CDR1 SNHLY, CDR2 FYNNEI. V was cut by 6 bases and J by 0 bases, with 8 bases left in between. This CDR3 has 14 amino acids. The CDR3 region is CASREIATNEKLFF. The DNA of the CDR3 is TGTGCCAGCAGGGAGATAGCAACTAATGAAAAACTGTTTTTT.

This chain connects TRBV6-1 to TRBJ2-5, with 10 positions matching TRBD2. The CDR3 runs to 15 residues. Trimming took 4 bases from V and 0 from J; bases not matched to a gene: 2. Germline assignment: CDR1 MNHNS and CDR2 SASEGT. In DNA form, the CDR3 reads TGTGCCAGCAGTGGGGGACTAGCGCACCAAGAGACCCAGTACTTC. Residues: CASSGGLAHQETQYF.

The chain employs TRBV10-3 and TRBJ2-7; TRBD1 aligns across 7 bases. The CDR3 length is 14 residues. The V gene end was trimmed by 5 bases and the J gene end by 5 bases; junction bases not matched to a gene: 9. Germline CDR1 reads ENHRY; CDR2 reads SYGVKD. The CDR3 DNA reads TGTGCCATCAGTTCATCTACAGGGGAGCACGAGCAGTACTTC. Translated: CAISSSTGEHEQYF.

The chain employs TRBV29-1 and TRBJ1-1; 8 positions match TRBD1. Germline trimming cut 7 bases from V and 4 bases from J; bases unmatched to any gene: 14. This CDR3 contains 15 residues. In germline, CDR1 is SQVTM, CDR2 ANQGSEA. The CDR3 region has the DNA TGCAGCGCTGGAGGACAGGGTAGGGAGAGCACTGAAGCTTTCTTT. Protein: CSAGGQGRESTEAFF. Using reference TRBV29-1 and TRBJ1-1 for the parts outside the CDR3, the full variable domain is SAVISQKPSRDICQRGTSLTIQCQVDSQVTMMFWYRQQPGQSLTLIATANQGSEATYESGFVIDKFPISRPNLTFSTLTVSNMSPEDSSIYLCSAGGQGRESTEAFFGQGTRLTVV.

The CDR3 coding sequence is TGTGCCAGCAGTTATAGAAAGGGGCTGGTCTATGGCTACACCTTC. Its translation is CASSYRKGLVYGYTF. The chain joins TRBV6-9 to TRBJ1-2; the D gene is possibly TRBD1 (5 bases). CDR3 length: 15 amino acids. Trimming removed 2 bases from V and 4 bases from J, with 14 bases in between. Germline CDR1 MNHGY, CDR2 SVAAGI.